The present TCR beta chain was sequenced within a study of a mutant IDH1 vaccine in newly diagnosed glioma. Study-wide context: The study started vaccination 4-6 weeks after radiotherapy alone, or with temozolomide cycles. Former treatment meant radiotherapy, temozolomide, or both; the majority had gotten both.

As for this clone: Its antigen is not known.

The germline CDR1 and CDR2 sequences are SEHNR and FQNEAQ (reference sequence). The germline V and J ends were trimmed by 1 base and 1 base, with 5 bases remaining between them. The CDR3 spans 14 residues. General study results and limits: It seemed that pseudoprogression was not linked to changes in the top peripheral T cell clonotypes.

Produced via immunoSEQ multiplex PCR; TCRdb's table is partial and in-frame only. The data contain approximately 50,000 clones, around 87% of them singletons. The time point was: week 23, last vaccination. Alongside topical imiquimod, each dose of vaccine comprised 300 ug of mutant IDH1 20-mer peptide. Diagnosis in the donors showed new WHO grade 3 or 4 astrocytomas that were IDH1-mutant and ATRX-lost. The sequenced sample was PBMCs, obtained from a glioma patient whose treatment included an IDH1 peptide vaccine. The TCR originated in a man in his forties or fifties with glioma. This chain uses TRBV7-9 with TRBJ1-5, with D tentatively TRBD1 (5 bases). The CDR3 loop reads CASSLGQSNQPQHF. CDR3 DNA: TGTGCCAGCAGCTTAGGACAGAGCAATCAGCCCCAGCATTTT.